This TCR beta chain was retrieved from a study of T cell responses to AZD1222 COVID-19 vaccine (dated by TCRdb to the early 2020s). About the investigation overall: AZD1222 recipients with second doses at about 4 weeks or about 12 weeks were pooled, because spike-specific TCR depth and breadth did not differ between schedules. A total of over 230 trial participants underwent TCR sequencing, of whom about 200 had received two doses of AZD1222 and roughly 26 had received two doses of the MenACWY control vaccine. Enrollment into the trials was organized by age into subgroups of 18-55, 56-69 and 70-plus years, and those subgroups contained roughly 150, 30 and 60 TCR-sequenced participants, respectively. What the research found in general, with its limitations: Conclusions about previously exposed vaccinees are limited, since just five or six AZD1222 recipients were seropositive for SARS-CoV-2 at baseline. Participants were mostly white British and included more females than males, and it was suggested by the authors that clonal diversity may have been underestimated. In the small 56-69-year group, the increase in depth fell short of significance, most likely because of low power. Epitopes outside the regions mutated in the B.1.351 and B.1.1.7 variants were reportedly recognized by nearly half of the unique spike-specific TCRs. Spike-specific TCR breadth and depth rose significantly after two AZD1222 doses compared with day 0 and with MenACWY recipients. The whole spike protein was spanned by vaccine-associated CD4 TCRs, and dominant responses were seen in regions 160-218 and 743-854. No day 14 peak-response samples were available, so repertoires were characterized only after the peak T cell response.

In regard to this clone: This clone's antigen is unknown. Base qualities are missing; no much larger clone stands one base away.

The germline V gene supplies CDR1 LGHNA and CDR2 YSLEER. The V end gives up 0 bases and the J end 3 bases, leaving 8 bases in the junction not matched to a gene. Including cysteine and phenylalanine, the CDR3 has 18 amino acids. Only CDR3 DNA is held: 54 bases, read in frame from base 1. The CDR3 regions of human TCRbeta chains were analyzed by immunosequencing. The authors processed their data as follows. TCRs in the repertoires were compared against a reference library of SARS-CoV-2-specific TCRs that had been generated with the MIRA antigen-specificity platform. Breadth was defined as the fraction of unique TCRs that were SARS-CoV-2-associated. Depth was defined as the fraction of total T cells that were SARS-CoV-2-associated. Using the MIRA data, each spike-specific TCR was mapped to the spike region that the TCR reacts to and placed in a CD4 or CD8 class. Log10-transformed breadth and depth values were compared by one-way ANOVA with Sidak's multiple comparisons tests. TCRdb mirrors the immuneACCESS table, restricted to in-frame sequences. Some clones are absent from its copies; in checked studies, under half trace to an unresolved V gene, and the reason for the others is unknown. The D gene and trimming were derived from the DNA, and the V and J assignments and clone size from that table. Across this sample there are roughly 130,000 clones, with just over 90% seen only once. Approximately 2% of the sample goes to the ten largest clones.

The time point label, read with the paper, signifies: baseline before first vaccination. Vaccinee samples came from UK trials COV001 and COV002, including a single-blind randomized controlled phase 2/3 trial of AZD1222 (ChAdOx1 nCoV-19) in healthy adults. For TCRbeta chain sequencing, PBMC samples were collected from trial participants at day 0 and at day 28 after the second dose. The sequence derives from an adult in good health. Here the sequenced sample was peripheral blood, taken on day 0 of AZD1222 vaccination. Here the chain combines TRBV4-3 and TRBJ2-2; TRBD1 matches 9 bases in the middle. The CDR3 protein sequence reads: CASSQDLLGTGHTGELFF. The bases read TGCGCCAGCAGCCAAGACCTCCTGGGGACAGGGCACACCGGGGAGCTGTTTTTT.